Reported below is one T cell receptor (beta chain). The assay was immunoSEQ multiplex PCR, and TCRdb's table has in-frame clones only and misses some. The sample lists approximately 17,000 clones; 68% were seen once. CDR1 and CDR2 (germline): SGHNT, YYREEE (reference sequence). Trimming at V came to 0 bases and at J to 4 bases, leaving 7 bases not matched to a gene. There are 17 residues in the CDR3. The data are from a study of cytotoxic CD8 clonotypes in ibrutinib-treated CLL. The source is a human donor with chronic lymphocytic leukemia. The sequenced sample was PBMCs, obtained before ibrutinib treatment. The chain employs TRBV5-4 and TRBJ2-5, with 12 positions matching TRBD2. CDR3 coding DNA: TGTGCCAGCAGCTTGGGACCTAGCGGGGGGGTTCGAGAGACCCAGTACTTC. It specifies CASSLGPSGGVRETQYF.